In its sample, the clone carrying this TCR beta chain was seen once. Its antigen remains unidentified. Both subsets, CD45RA+ naive and CD45RA-negative memory, were split from the CD4+ cells. Deep-level running was used for the assay. The authors distributed each subset's genomic DNA evenly over several immunoSEQ plates. Data came from immunoSEQ multiplex PCR; TCRdb stores just in-frame clones and leaves some out. This table has a few million clones, 95% appearing once. The data belong to a study of shared clonotypes between healthy human individuals. Study-level findings and limits: It was observed that 5% to 6.5% of naive CD4 clonotypes were shared across a few donors.

The material sequenced was naive CD4+ T cells sorted from blood. Described subset: CD45RA+ positively selected. The TCR originated in a man aged 18 to 29 in good health.

CDR3 protein: CASSSVSSTNEKLFF. The CDR3 nucleotides read TGTGCCAGTAGTTCCGTATCATCAACTAATGAAAAACTGTTTTTT. The chain joins TRBV19 to TRBJ1-4; D not certain. The germline V and J ends were trimmed by 5 bases and 0 bases, with 10 bases remaining between them. The CDR3 runs to 15 residues. Germline V gene data show CDR1 as LNHDA and CDR2 as SQIVND (reference sequence). Supplemented by reference TRBV19 and TRBJ1-4, the full variable domain reads DGGITQSPKYLFRKEGQNVTLSCEQNLNHDAMYWYRQDPGQGLRLIYYSQIVNDFQKGDIAEGYSVSREKKESFPLTVTSAQKNPTAFYLCASSSVSSTNEKLFFGSGTQLSVL.